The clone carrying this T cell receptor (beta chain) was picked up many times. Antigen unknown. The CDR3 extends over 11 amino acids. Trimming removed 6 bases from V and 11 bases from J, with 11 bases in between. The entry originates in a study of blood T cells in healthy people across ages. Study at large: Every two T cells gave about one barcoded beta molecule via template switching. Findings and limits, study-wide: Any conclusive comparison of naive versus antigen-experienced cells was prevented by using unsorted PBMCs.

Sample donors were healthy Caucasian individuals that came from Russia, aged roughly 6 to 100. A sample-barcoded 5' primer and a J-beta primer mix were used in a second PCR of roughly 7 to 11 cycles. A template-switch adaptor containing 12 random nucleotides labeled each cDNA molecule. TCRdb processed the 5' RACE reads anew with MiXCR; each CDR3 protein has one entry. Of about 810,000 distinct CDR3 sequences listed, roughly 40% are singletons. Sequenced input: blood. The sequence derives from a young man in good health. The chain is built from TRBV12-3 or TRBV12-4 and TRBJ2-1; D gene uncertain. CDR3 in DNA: TGTGCCAGCAGCAATTCGGGCAAGCAGTTCTTC. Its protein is CASSNSGKQFF.